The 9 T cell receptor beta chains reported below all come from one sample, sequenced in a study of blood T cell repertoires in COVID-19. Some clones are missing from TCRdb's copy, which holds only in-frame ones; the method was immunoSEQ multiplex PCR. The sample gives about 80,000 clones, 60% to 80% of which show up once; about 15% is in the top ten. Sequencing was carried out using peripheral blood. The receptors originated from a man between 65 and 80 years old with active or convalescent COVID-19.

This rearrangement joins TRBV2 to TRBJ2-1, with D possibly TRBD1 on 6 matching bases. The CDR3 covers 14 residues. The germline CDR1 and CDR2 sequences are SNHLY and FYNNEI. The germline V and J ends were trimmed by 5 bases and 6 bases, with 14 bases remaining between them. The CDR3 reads CASSNSGHFNEQFF. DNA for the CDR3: TGTGCCAGCAGTAACTCGGGACATTTCAATGAGCAGTTCTTC. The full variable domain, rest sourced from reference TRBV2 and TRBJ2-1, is EPEVTQTPSHQVTQMGQEVILRCVPISNHLYFYWYRQILGQKVEFLVSFYNNEISEKSEIFDDQFSVERPDGSNFTLKIRSTKLEDSAMYFCASSNSGHFNEQFFGPGTRLTVL.

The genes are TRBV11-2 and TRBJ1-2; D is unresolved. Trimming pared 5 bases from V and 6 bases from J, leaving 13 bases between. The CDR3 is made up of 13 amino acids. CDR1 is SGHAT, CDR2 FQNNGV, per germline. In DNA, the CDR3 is TGTGCCAGCAGCCATACGGGGTTTGATGGCTACACCTTC. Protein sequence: CASSHTGFDGYTF.

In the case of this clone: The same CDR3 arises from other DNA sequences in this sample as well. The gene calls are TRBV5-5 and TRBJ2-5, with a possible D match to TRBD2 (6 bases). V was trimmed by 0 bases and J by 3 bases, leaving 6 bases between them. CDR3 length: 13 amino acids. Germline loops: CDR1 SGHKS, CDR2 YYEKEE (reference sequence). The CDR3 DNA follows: TGTGCCAGCAGCTTGGGCGGGAAAGAGACCCAGTACTTC. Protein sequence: CASSLGGKETQYF.

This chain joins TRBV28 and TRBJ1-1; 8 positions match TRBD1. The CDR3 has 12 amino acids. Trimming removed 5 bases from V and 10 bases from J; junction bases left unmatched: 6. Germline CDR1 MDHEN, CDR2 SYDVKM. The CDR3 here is CASSITRGPAFF. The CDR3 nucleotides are TGTGCCAGCAGTATCACCAGGGGGCCAGCTTTCTTT.

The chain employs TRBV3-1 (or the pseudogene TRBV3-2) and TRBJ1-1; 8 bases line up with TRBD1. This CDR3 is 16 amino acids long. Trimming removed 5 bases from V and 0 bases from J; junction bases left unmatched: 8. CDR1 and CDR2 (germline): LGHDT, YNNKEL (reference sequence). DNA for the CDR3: TGTGCCAGCAGCGGCGGGACAGGTGATTTGAACACTGAAGCTTTCTTT. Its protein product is CASSGGTGDLNTEAFF.

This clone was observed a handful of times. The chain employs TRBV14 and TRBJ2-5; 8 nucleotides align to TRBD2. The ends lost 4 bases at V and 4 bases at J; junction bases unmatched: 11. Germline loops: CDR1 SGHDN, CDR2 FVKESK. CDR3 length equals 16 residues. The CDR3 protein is CASSLRGGNEAETQYF. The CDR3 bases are TGTGCCAGCAGCCTCCGGGGGGGGAACGAGGCAGAGACCCAGTACTTC.

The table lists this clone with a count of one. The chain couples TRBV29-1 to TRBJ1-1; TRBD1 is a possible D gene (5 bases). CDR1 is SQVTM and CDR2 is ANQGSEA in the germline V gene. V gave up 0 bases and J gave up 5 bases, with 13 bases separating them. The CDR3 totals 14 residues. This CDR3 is CSVEEGGLGTEAFF. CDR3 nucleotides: TGCAGCGTTGAAGAGGGGGGACTGGGGACTGAAGCTTTCTTT.

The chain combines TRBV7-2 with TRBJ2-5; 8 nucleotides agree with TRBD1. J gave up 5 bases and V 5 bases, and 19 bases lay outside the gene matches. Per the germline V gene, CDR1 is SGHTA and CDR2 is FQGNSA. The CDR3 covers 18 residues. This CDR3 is CASSPSSQGARSPETQYF. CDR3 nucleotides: TGTGCCAGCAGCCCCAGTAGCCAGGGGGCGCGGTCGCCCGAGACCCAGTACTTC.

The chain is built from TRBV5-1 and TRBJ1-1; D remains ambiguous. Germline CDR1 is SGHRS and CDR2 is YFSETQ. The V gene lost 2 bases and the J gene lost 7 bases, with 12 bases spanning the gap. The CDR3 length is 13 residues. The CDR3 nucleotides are TGCGCCAGCAGCTTTCGGAGGGCTAATGAAGCTTTCTTT. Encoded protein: CASSFRRANEAFF.